This TCR beta chain came from a study of monozygotic twins with inflammatory bowel disease (dated by TCRdb to the late 2010s). Study-level background: The full study comprised 30 or so monozygotic twin pairs: nine German pairs (four IBD-concordant, five IBD-discordant) and 19 IBD-discordant Danish pairs. Each individual had, on average, about 151 000 unique TCRalpha sequences and 181 000 unique TCRbeta sequences available for analysis. Within discordant pairs, disease-associated traits were sought mainly by comparing IBD patients with their genetically identical healthy co-twins. On the study overall, not on this receptor specifically: No single strong signal or clonotype linked to IBD turned up in the results, so the idea that one exists was not supported. A decrease in TCRbeta repertoire diversity, as measured by inverse Simpson index, was observed in IBD patients compared with their healthy co-twins. Differing immunosuppressive treatments among patients may have added background noise and inter-individual variability to the repertoires. IBD patients shared fewer clonotypes with other individuals than healthy twins did, most markedly in patients showing signs of disease activity. Concordant and discordant twins showed no difference in repertoire similarity, possibly because of limited statistical power. Different T cell subtypes could not be distinguished in the analysis.

Receptor amplification or capture employed 5' RACE. For each TCR library, about 4,000 ng of total RNA was used. For each sample, cDNA was synthesized in eight separate reactions using SMARTScribe reverse transcriptase. During cDNA synthesis, unique molecular identifiers containing a 6-nucleotide sample barcode were introduced by template switching. TCRalpha and TCRbeta cDNA was amplified by two nested PCRs of around 16 and 10 cycles, with bead purification after each PCR. Before amplification, the cDNA was treated with uracil DNA-glycosylase and purified using the QIAquick PCR purification kit. The second PCR was the step at which Illumina TruSeq-compatible adapters and sample-specific barcodes were added. Library quality and concentration were checked on TapeStation and Qubit, and libraries were pooled at around 5 ng each. Pooled libraries were sequenced on an Illumina HiSeq2500 single-index Rapid Run with 2 x 100 bp reads and custom sequencing primers. Per the authors' processing: MiGEC version 1.2.6 was used for UMI-based consensus assembly, which corrected PCR and sequencing errors. V(D)J alignment, clonotype assembly and CDR3 extraction were performed with MiXCR version 2.1.1. To normalise gene usage, clonotype sharing and MAIT/NKT TCR abundance, the analysis used the top 1000, 10 000 and 20 000 clonotypes per sample. After downsampling to 27 000 UMIs, diversity was calculated as the inverse Simpson index using the vegan R package. Paired Mann-Whitney U tests on discordant twin pairs were used, with Benjamini-Hochberg multiple-testing correction. The reads went through TCRdb reprocessing, and each CDR3 protein sequence gets one entry with no DNA. TCRdb's processing, not the study's, gives the V and J calls here. Per the sample table, the count is about 350,000 distinct CDR3 sequences. The ten biggest clones cover 2% to 2.5% of the sample.

The CDR3 numbers 12 residues from cysteine through phenylalanine. No DNA has been recorded. CDR1 and CDR2 were assigned from the germline V gene (reference sequence) as DFQATT and SNEGSKA. For this clonotype: The specificity of this receptor is unknown.

A roughly 2.7 ml peripheral blood sample was drawn into PAXgene tubes per donor and stored at -80°C. Without any T cell sorting, total RNA was extracted from whole blood using the PAXgene blood miRNA kit on an automated QIAcube. Deep TCRalpha and TCRbeta repertoire profiling with unique molecular barcoding was performed on peripheral blood of monozygotic twin pairs concordant or discordant for inflammatory bowel disease. Smoking habits were recorded for all twin pairs, with individuals classified as current, former or never smokers. Material for sequencing was blood. The sequence links TRBV20-1 to TRBJ1-2; TCRdb indicates TRBD1, and absent DNA this call remains unverified. This sequence was found in a human donor with ulcerative colitis or Crohn's disease, or a healthy co-twin of an affected twin (not recorded which). The CDR3 sequence is CSASTGGDGYTF.